These 6 T cell receptor beta chains share one sample of origin, sequenced in a study of T cell repertoires in aging, cancer and after chemotherapy. Amplification of TCR beta used genomic DNA extracted from peripheral blood. A mixed TRB-A/B primer pool amplified rearranged TRB by multiplex touch-down PCR. A single record per CDR3 protein comes from TCRdb applying MiXCR to the multiplex PCR reads. The data hold about 560 distinct CDR3 sequences, with less than 20% observed a single time. Sequenced: blood. All receptors derive from a human donor with a solid tumor.

Judged by abundance, this clonotype is large (0.1 to 1%). The V gene is TRBV19, the J gene TRBJ1-2, with 7 bases lining up with TRBD1. Germline CDR1 LNHDA, CDR2 SQIVND (reference sequence). With V trimmed by 6 bases and J by 8 bases, 12 bases remained unmatched. This CDR3 comprises 14 residues. CDR3 loop: CASRNIGQAYGYTF. CDR3 bases: TGTGCCAGTAGGAATATCGGACAGGCTTACGGCTACACCTTC.

This clonotype appeared a few times. The chain combines TRBV28 with TRBJ1-1; D possibly corresponds to TRBD1 (6 bases). Germline CDR1 MDHEN, CDR2 SYDVKM. V was pared by 7 bases and J by 1 base, with 13 bases between. CDR3 length: 14 amino acids. The chain's CDR3 is CASKSGQRNTEAFF. The CDR3 DNA reads TGTGCCAGCAAAAGCGGACAGCGGAACACTGAAGCTTTCTTT.

Relative to its sample, this clonotype is medium-sized. The V and J genes are TRBV19 and TRBJ1-4; TRBD1 is a possible D gene (5 bases). With 7 bases removed from V and 1 base from J, the gap between germline ends came to 10 bases. Germline CDR1 LNHDA, CDR2 SQIVND (reference sequence). The CDR3 totals 14 residues. In DNA form, the CDR3 reads TGTGCCAGTACCTACGGGGGAACTAATGAAAAACTGTTTTTT. This gives the protein CASTYGGTNEKLFF.

By proportion, this clonotype is medium-sized (0.01 to 0.1%). V and J are TRBV6-6 and TRBJ1-6; D remains ambiguous. The V end lost 5 bases, the J end lost 9 bases, and 8 bases lay between the germline ends. CDR1 and CDR2 from the germline V gene are MNHNY and SVGAGI (reference sequence). This CDR3 has 12 amino acids. CDR3 in amino acids: CASSQESSPLHF. Here the CDR3 DNA reads TGTGCCAGCAGTCAAGAGAGTTCACCCCTCCACTTT.

The V gene is TRBV9, the J gene TRBJ2-3; D is perhaps TRBD1 or TRBD2 (5 bases each). CDR1 and CDR2 from the germline V gene are SGDLS and YYNGEE. Trimming shortened V by 4 bases and J by 2 bases, and 23 bases separated the two germline ends. This CDR3 contains 18 residues. CDR3: CASSPREGPAYTTDTQYF. The CDR3, as DNA: TGTGCCAGCAGCCCCCGAGAGGGGCCCGCATATACCACAGATACGCAGTATTTT.

This clonotype was detected a few times. The chain carries TRBV2 and TRBJ2-3; TRBD2 is a possible D gene (6 bases). The CDR3 loop spans 14 amino acids. Trimming stripped 5 bases from V and 2 bases from J, with 11 bases between. CDR1 SNHLY and CDR2 FYNNEI come from the germline V gene. This CDR3 is CASSRDLPTDTQYF. CDR3 DNA: TGTGCCAGCAGTCGGGACTTACCCACAGATACGCAGTATTTT.